Presented here are 26 T cell receptor beta chains from one specimen sequenced in a study of shared clonotypes between healthy human individuals. Clones were sequenced by immunoSEQ multiplex PCR, and TCRdb holds only the in-frame ones, with some missing. The table includes approximately 740,000 clones, around 93% detected once. As defined, naive CD8 cells were CD45RO-negative and positively selected for CCR7, with terminally differentiated effector memory CD45RA+ cells excluded. Specimen: naive CD8+ T cells sorted from blood. The receptors here all came from a man aged 25-40 years in good health.

In DNA form, the CDR3 reads TGTGCCAGCAGCACAGATGTCGGGACTAGCTTCGTGGAGACCCAGTACTTC. It is translated as CASSTDVGTSFVETQYF. The V gene is TRBV11-2, the J gene TRBJ2-5; TRBD2 matches 9 bases. Germline V gives CDR1 SGHAT, CDR2 FQNNGV. Unmatched junction bases numbered 15, after V lost 5 bases and J lost 5 bases. CDR3 length: 17 residues.

The chain couples TRBV5-1 to TRBJ2-7; TRBD1 agrees at 9 bases. CDR3 length: 13 amino acids. V was clipped by 7 bases and J by 4 bases; unmatched bases: 6. The germline V gene encodes CDR1 SGHRS and CDR2 YFSETQ. The CDR3 DNA sequence: TGCGCCAGCGCCCGGGACAGGGTTTACGAGCAGTACTTC. As protein: CASARDRVYEQYF.

DNA of the CDR3: TGTGCCAGCACACTCCTCACTAGCGGGAACCCCTCCCCTAATGAGCAGTTCTTC. It is translated as CASTLLTSGNPSPNEQFF. The chain joins TRBV27 to TRBJ2-1; TRBD2 agrees at 10 bases. CDR1 and CDR2 from the germline V gene are MNHEY and SMNVEV (reference sequence). Unmatched junction bases numbered 19, after V lost 7 bases and J lost 7 bases. The CDR3 has 18 residues.

The V and J genes are TRBV12-2 and TRBJ2-7; TRBD2, the D gene given by the table, was not confirmed from the DNA. TRBV12-2 is reported as a pseudogene. The CDR3 runs 21 residues. CDR3 amino acids: CASRLRTSGWRFAVHVYEQYF. For the CDR3, the DNA is TGTGCAAGTCGCTTAAGAACTAGCGGATGGAGATTTGCAGTTCATGTCTACGAGCAGTACTTC.

V is TRBV21-1 and J is TRBJ1-2; the tabulated D call, TRBD1, remains unverified against the DNA. TRBV21-1 is marked as a pseudogene. CDR3 size: 16 residues. The CDR3 reads CASSKREGTGIYGYTF. CDR3 nucleotide sequence: TGTGCCAGCAGCAAAAGGGAGGGGACAGGGATATATGGCTACACCTTC.

V gene TRBV9 combines with J gene TRBJ2-3, with D possibly TRBD2 on 6 matching bases. The CDR3 has 14 amino acids. Germline V gene lookup returns CDR1 SGDLS and CDR2 YYNGEE. V was clipped by 6 bases and J by 1 base, with 12 bases between them. CDR3 in amino acids: CASTPWRGTDTQYF. In nucleotides, the CDR3 is TGTGCCAGCACCCCCTGGAGGGGCACAGATACGCAGTATTTT.

The chain couples TRBV25-1 to TRBJ2-7; TRBD2 aligns across 8 bases. This CDR3 is built from 14 residues. CDR1 and CDR2 from the germline V gene are MGHDK and SYGVNS. Trimming took 4 bases from V and 5 from J; bases not matched to a gene: 7. This CDR3 is CASSGRLAGNEQYF. Here the CDR3 DNA reads TGTGCCAGCAGTGGGAGATTAGCGGGAAACGAGCAGTACTTC.

The chain combines TRBV5-8 with TRBJ2-2; no clear D gene. There are 16 residues in the CDR3. Deletions cut 1 base from V and 3 bases from J, with 13 bases between. Germline assignment: CDR1 SGHTS and CDR2 YDEGEE. The CDR3 nucleotides read TGTGCCAGCAGCTTGCGGGCCAAAGTTGACACCGGGGAGCTGTTTTTT. Residues: CASSLRAKVDTGELFF.

The rearrangement uses TRBV5-1 and TRBJ2-3, with TRBD1 as a possible D gene (6 bases). V lost 4 bases and J lost 0, with 12 bases in between. CDR1 is SGHRS, CDR2 YFSETQ, per germline. This CDR3 is built from 15 residues. The CDR3: CASSPGTTSTDTQYF. The CDR3 DNA reads as TGCGCCAGCAGCCCCGGGACAACTAGCACAGATACGCAGTATTTT.

This clone was counted once. The V call is TRBV6-6, the J call TRBJ2-7; 7 bases map to TRBD2. CDR1 is MNHNY and CDR2 is SVGAGI in the germline V gene (reference sequence). Germline trimming cut 6 bases from V and 2 bases from J; bases unmatched to any gene: 4. The CDR3 is made up of 13 amino acids. CDR3 region: CASSSAGTYEQYF. The CDR3 bases are TGTGCCAGCAGCTCAGCGGGAACCTACGAGCAGTACTTC.

V gene TRBV28 combines with J gene TRBJ2-7, with D possibly TRBD2 on 6 matching bases. The CDR3 contains 13 residues. Germline loops: CDR1 MDHEN, CDR2 SYDVKM. The V end lost 5 bases, the J end lost 4 bases, and 12 bases lay between the germline ends. The CDR3 DNA reads TGTGCCAGCAGTGGGAAGGGGAGGTACGAGCAGTACTTC. It encodes CASSGKGRYEQYF.

V is TRBV5-1 and J is TRBJ2-1; 14 bases line up with TRBD2. Germline V CDR1 and CDR2: SGHRS, YFSETQ. With 4 bases clipped from V and 7 bases from J, the junction kept 4 bases outside the gene matches. The CDR3 has 15 amino acids. The CDR3 loop reads CASSRLAGGWNEQFF. The CDR3 region has the DNA TGCGCCAGCAGCAGACTAGCGGGAGGGTGGAATGAGCAGTTCTTC.

V is TRBV5-6 and J is TRBJ1-2; D possibly corresponds to TRBD1 (6 bases). Trimming took 2 bases from V and 7 from J, leaving 12 bases between them. The V gene's germline CDR1 is SGHDT and CDR2 YYEEEE. The CDR3 is 13 residues long. The CDR3 DNA sequence: TGTGCCAGCAGCTTTAGAGGGGGGACTGGCTACACCTTC. Translating it yields CASSFRGGTGYTF.

The chain uses TRBV29-1 and TRBJ2-3, with 9 nucleotides matching TRBD1. In germline, CDR1 is SQVTM, CDR2 ANQGSEA. J gave up 3 bases and V 4 bases, and 5 bases lay outside the gene matches. The CDR3 loop spans 14 amino acids. CDR3 in amino acids: CSVVGTGWTDTQYF. DNA of the CDR3: TGCAGCGTTGTAGGGACAGGGTGGACAGATACGCAGTATTTT.

J is TRBJ2-1 and V is TRBV2, with D hard to call. The CDR3 is 12 residues long. V dropped 7 bases and J dropped 11 bases, with 15 bases sitting between them. The germline gives CDR1 SNHLY, CDR2 FYNNEI. CDR3 sequence: CASTSTPRQQFF. DNA for the CDR3: TGTGCCAGCACGTCGACCCCACGGCAGCAGTTCTTC.

The genes are TRBV27 and TRBJ1-5, with D possibly being TRBD1 (5 bases). V was trimmed by 5 bases and J by 5 bases, leaving 10 bases between them. CDR3 length: 13 amino acids. CDR1 is MNHEY, CDR2 SMNVEV, per germline (reference sequence). Written as DNA, the CDR3 is TGTGCCAGCAGTATCGGGACCTATCAGCCCCAGCATTTT. Amino acid sequence: CASSIGTYQPQHF.

This chain links TRBV29-1 with TRBJ1-1, with D unresolved. V dropped 5 bases and J dropped 0 bases, with 7 bases sitting between them. This CDR3 spans 12 amino acids. Looked up from germline, CDR1 is SQVTM and CDR2 is ANQGSEA. CDR3 residues: CSVYFVNTEAFF. CDR3 bases: TGCAGCGTTTATTTTGTGAACACTGAAGCTTTCTTT.

This sequence joins TRBV6-5 and TRBJ2-3; D perhaps matches TRBD2 (5 bases). In germline, CDR1 is MNHEY, CDR2 SVGAGI. The V and J ends lost 5 bases and 6 bases respectively, with 9 bases between them. This CDR3 is built from 12 residues. CDR3 in amino acids: CASSTSGDTQYF. The CDR3 DNA sequence: TGTGCCAGCAGTACCTCGGGGGATACGCAGTATTTT.

J is TRBJ1-1 and V is TRBV7-8; D not certain. CDR1 is SGHVS, CDR2 FQNEAQ, per germline. The CDR3 length is 15 residues. The V gene lost 5 bases and the J gene lost 0 bases, with 13 bases spanning the gap. The CDR3 bases are TGTGCCAGCAGCGGGAAACTCTCCATGAACACTGAAGCTTTCTTT. It specifies CASSGKLSMNTEAFF.

The V and J genes are TRBV7-9 and TRBJ2-4; the match to TRBD2 covers 8 bases. V shed 4 bases and J 9 bases; nucleotides not matched to a gene: 11. CDR3 length: 15 amino acids. The germline V gene encodes CDR1 SEHNR and CDR2 FQNEAQ (reference sequence). The CDR3 spells CASSSTGLVRGIQYF. CDR3 DNA sequence: TGTGCCAGCAGCTCCACGGGACTAGTCAGGGGCATTCAGTACTTC.

This clone was counted once. The chain employs TRBV6-1 and TRBJ1-3, with a weak D call TRBD1 (5 bases). Between the trimmed V and J ends, which lost 4 bases and 3 bases, there was a span of 13 bases. CDR1 is MNHNS and CDR2 is SASEGT in the germline V gene. This CDR3 has 15 residues. The CDR3 protein is CASSAAGVFGNTIYF. CDR3 DNA sequence: TGTGCCAGCAGTGCGGCGGGGGTGTTTGGAAACACCATATATTTT.

V is TRBV5-6 and J is TRBJ1-2, with D uncertain. Trimming stripped 2 bases from V and 0 bases from J, with 14 bases between. The CDR3 consists of 16 residues. CDR1 is SGHDT, CDR2 YYEEEE, per germline. DNA for the CDR3: TGTGCCAGCAGCTTTGTTTCCGGCGGAGCTAACTATGGCTACACCTTC. Translation gives CASSFVSGGANYGYTF. The variable domain in full, with the rest retrieved from reference TRBV5-6 and TRBJ1-2, is DAGVTQSPTHLIKTRGQQVTLRCSPKSGHDTVSWYQQALGQGPQFIFQYYEEEERQRGNFPDRFSGHQFPNYSSELNVNALLLGDSALYLCASSFVSGGANYGYTFGSGTRLTVV.

The V call is TRBV27, the J call TRBJ2-2; no reliable D call. Germline V gene sequence: CDR1 MNHEY, CDR2 SMNVEV (reference sequence). V was cut by 5 bases and J by 2 bases, with 6 bases left in between. The CDR3 is 13 amino acids. The CDR3 region has the DNA TGTGCCAGCAGTCTATACAACACCGGGGAGCTGTTTTTT. It codes for CASSLYNTGELFF.

This clone was picked up a small number of times. The rearrangement uses TRBV27 and TRBJ2-1; 8 positions agree with TRBD2. V dropped 6 bases and J dropped 2; count of bases not matched to a gene: 0. The CDR3 is 13 amino acids. In germline, CDR1 is MNHEY, CDR2 SMNVEV (reference sequence). The CDR3 protein is CASRGLAYNEQFF. In nucleotides, the CDR3 is TGTGCCAGCAGGGGACTAGCCTACAATGAGCAGTTCTTC.

The CDR3 bases are TGTGCCAGTAGTCACGGGTCAGGGACCACTGAAGCTTTCTTT. Residues: CASSHGSGTTEAFF. The rearrangement links TRBV19 to TRBJ1-1, with a tentative D call TRBD1 (5 bases). Germline-derived CDR1 and CDR2 are LNHDA and SQIVND (reference sequence). The ends were cut back, 5 bases at V and 4 bases at J, with 14 bases in the middle. This CDR3 spans 14 amino acids.

The J gene is TRBJ2-5, the V gene TRBV6-1, with 10 positions matching TRBD2. CDR1 is MNHNS, CDR2 SASEGT, per germline. The CDR3 sequence is 15 residues long. With V trimmed by 4 bases and J by 10 bases, 12 bases remained unmatched. The CDR3: CASSGWTSGQGDQYF. CDR3 nucleotides: TGTGCCAGCAGTGGATGGACTAGCGGTCAGGGGGACCAGTACTTC.